This entry features one T cell receptor beta chain sequence. Antigen: not known. The entry originates in a study of T cell responses to AZD1222 COVID-19 vaccine. Study as a whole: Analysis merged second doses at about 4 or about 12 weeks. General study points: Mapped onto spike, vaccine-associated CD4 TCRs spanned it and were dominant at 160-218 and 743-854. At baseline, seropositivity was found in only a handful of AZD1222 recipients.

Data came from immunoSEQ multiplex PCR; TCRdb stores just in-frame clones and leaves some out. The table has 150,000 to 200,000 clones, 80% to 95% seen once. The CDR3 is made up of 16 amino acids. In germline, CDR1 is SNHLY, CDR2 FYNNEI. V shed 6 bases, J shed 1 base, and the junction held 8 bases outside the gene matches. The sequence was obtained from an adult in good health. The rearrangement joins TRBV2 to TRBJ1-3; 8 bases match TRBD1. The sequenced sample was peripheral blood, obtained on day 0 of AZD1222 vaccination. CDR3 residues: CASSGQGSRSGNTIYF. The CDR3 bases are TGTGCCAGCAGCGGACAGGGATCGCGGTCTGGAAACACCATATATTTT.